Shown below are 7 T cell receptor beta chains from a single sample sequenced in a study of glioma-infiltrating T cells after dendritic cell vaccination. Measured with immunoSEQ multiplex PCR; TCRdb has only the in-frame clones, and not every one. Of approximately 100,000 clones in the sample, roughly 79% were seen once. The sample was blood, taken before dendritic cell vaccination. The receptors stem from a human donor with glioblastoma.

The chain combines TRBV6-5 with TRBJ1-1, with 11 bases aligning to TRBD1. CDR1 and CDR2 (germline): MNHEY, SVGAGI. This CDR3 is built from 14 residues. J lost 6 bases, V lost 6 bases, and 6 bases had no gene match. The DNA for the CDR3 is TGTGCCAGCAGAAAGGGACAGGGGGACGCTGAAGCTTTCTTT. Translating it yields CASRKGQGDAEAFF.

In the case of this clone: Distinct nucleotide sequences in the sample also encode this CDR3. The chain couples TRBV4-3 to TRBJ1-1, with a weak D call TRBD1 (5 bases). CDR3 size: 14 residues. Trimming took 0 bases from V and 4 from J, leaving 9 bases between them. CDR1 and CDR2 from the germline V gene are LGHNA and YSLEER. In DNA, the CDR3 is TGCGCCAGCAGCCAAGACAGGGCCCTCACTGAAGCTTTCTTT. As protein: CASSQDRALTEAFF.

The table lists this clone with a few counts. This chain links TRBV11-1 with TRBJ2-5, with a weak D call TRBD2 (6 bases). Germline-derived CDR1 and CDR2 are SGHAT and FQDESV (reference sequence). CDR3 size: 13 residues. V shed 8 bases and J shed 5 bases, with 15 bases lying between them. In DNA form, the CDR3 reads TGTGCCAGCGCTGGAGAGGGGAGGGAGACCCAGTACTTC. Translating gives CASAGEGRETQYF.

The chain employs TRBV5-6 and TRBJ1-2, with 9 bases aligning to TRBD1. Germline lookup yields CDR1 SGHDT and CDR2 YYEEEE. The V gene end was trimmed by 0 bases and the J gene end by 8 bases; junction bases not matched to a gene: 5. CDR3 length equals 14 residues. CDR3 in DNA: TGTGCCAGCAGCTTGGATGGGGACAGGGACGGCTACACCTTC. It translates to CASSLDGDRDGYTF.

About this clone: One junction end disagrees with the germline gene, perhaps due to a read error. J is TRBJ1-2 and V is TRBV7-7; 10 bases align to TRBD1. The germline V gene has CDR1 SSHAT and CDR2 FNYEAQ (reference sequence). This CDR3 spans 15 amino acids. CDR3 protein: CASSLGGQGVKGYTF. CDR3 DNA: TGTGCTAGCAGCTTAGGTGGACAGGGGGTGAAGGGCTACACCTTC.

The chain uses TRBV11-3 and TRBJ1-1, with 7 bases matching TRBD1. Trimming removed 4 bases from V and 1 base from J; junction bases left unmatched: 6. The V gene's germline CDR1 is SGHNT and CDR2 YENEEA. The CDR3 totals 15 residues. The CDR3 sequence: CASSSPGQPNTEAFF. Written as DNA, the CDR3 is TGTGCCAGCAGCTCTCCGGGACAGCCGAACACTGAAGCTTTCTTT.

This clone was seen only once. The genes are TRBV7-9 and TRBJ2-7, with D maybe TRBD1 (6 bases). Per the germline V gene, CDR1 is SEHNR and CDR2 is FQNEAQ (reference sequence). The ends were cut back, 10 bases at V and 0 bases at J, with 16 bases in the middle. This CDR3 has 14 amino acids. CDR3 DNA sequence: TGTGCCATAGAGGACAGCGTCCACTCCTACGAGCAGTACTTC. It is translated as CAIEDSVHSYEQYF.